Here is one T cell receptor beta chain with its context. Its antigen remains unidentified. This sample is part of a study of shared clonotypes between healthy human individuals. Regarding the study as a whole: The rarefaction results pointed to incomplete sorted-subset sequencing despite large depth.

It was CD45RO-negative cells, positively selected for CCR7, that made up naive CD8 cells, with terminally differentiated effector memory CD45RA+ cells excluded. There were no recent acute infections or vaccinations among the donors, who were healthy HIV-negative adults. Over several immunoSEQ plates, each subset's genomic DNA was distributed in even portions. Some 30,000 T cell genomes, or around 180 ng DNA, went into the sorted-subset replicate PCRs. Some clones are missing from TCRdb's copy, which holds only in-frame ones; the method was immunoSEQ multiplex PCR. The repertoire holds 2 million or so clones, approximately 94% seen once, with 0.9% to 1.4% in the top ten. The sequence derives from a man younger than 35 in good health. The sample comprised naive CD8+ T cells sorted from blood.

CDR3 sequence (DNA): TGTGCCAGCAGCTTATTCGGGACAGACCAAGAGACCCAGTACTTC. It specifies CASSLFGTDQETQYF. The chain couples TRBV11-2 to TRBJ2-5; 7 bases agree with TRBD1. Germline CDR1 SGHAT, CDR2 FQNNGV. CDR3 length equals 15 residues. V was clipped by 2 bases and J by 0 bases; unmatched bases: 3.